This T cell receptor (beta chain) came from a study of blood T cell repertoires in COVID-19. Study summary: PBMCs, B-cell-depleted T cells, or T cells were the source of the cDNA or gDNA that made up the material.

The CDR3 consists of 15 residues. CDR1 and CDR2 (germline): MDHEN, SYDVKM. With V trimmed by 2 bases and J by 3 bases, 7 bases remained unmatched. Methods used by the authors: From reference gene primer amplification, estimates of nucleated cell counts were derived. Clones were sequenced by immunoSEQ multiplex PCR, and TCRdb holds only the in-frame ones, with some missing. V, J and clone size are taken as reported in that table, and D and trimming were inferred from the DNA itself. The data contain just over 300,000 clones, about nine tenths of them singletons. The chain combines TRBV28 with TRBJ2-7, with 7 bases that match TRBD2. Sequencing input: peripheral blood. The TCR comes from a man between 18 and 35 years old with active or convalescent COVID-19. The DNA of the CDR3 is TGTGCCAGCAGTTTAATGGCTAGCGGTGGCTACGAGCAGTACTTC. Amino acid sequence: CASSLMASGGYEQYF.